Included here is one T cell receptor beta chain sequence, with context. Its specificity is not known. Sampling of blood occurred at baseline, cycle 4 day 1, and cycle 7 day 1. Only in-frame clones appear in the TCRdb table, and some are missing; sequencing was by immunoSEQ multiplex PCR. The sample shows about 60,000 clones, roughly 90% of them seen only once. This entry belongs to a study of OX40 agonist ivuxolimab in advanced cancers. Whole-study context: Cohort: 75% to 90% men, mean age about 62, aged roughly 23 to 90. Overall study results and limits: Near-lowest levels of clonal expansion characterized partial responders at 0.1-3.0 mg/kg. Dose levels from 0.1 to 3.0 mg/kg saw CD4+ and CD8+ blood T cells expand clonally by week 6.

The V and J ends lost 11 bases and 3 bases respectively, with 20 bases between them. Germline loops: CDR1 SNHLY, CDR2 FYNNEI. The CDR3 sequence is 15 residues long. The input for sequencing was CD4+ or CD8+ T cells sorted from blood, taken in a trial of the OX40 agonist ivuxolimab. The V call is TRBV2, the J call TRBJ2-1, with a possible D match to TRBD1 (5 bases). This TCR was sampled from an adult with an advanced solid tumor such as melanoma, head and neck, liver or kidney cancer. The chain's CDR3 is CASRVRTTGYNEQFF. DNA of the CDR3: TGTGCCTCCAGGGTTCGAACCACAGGCTACAATGAGCAGTTCTTC.